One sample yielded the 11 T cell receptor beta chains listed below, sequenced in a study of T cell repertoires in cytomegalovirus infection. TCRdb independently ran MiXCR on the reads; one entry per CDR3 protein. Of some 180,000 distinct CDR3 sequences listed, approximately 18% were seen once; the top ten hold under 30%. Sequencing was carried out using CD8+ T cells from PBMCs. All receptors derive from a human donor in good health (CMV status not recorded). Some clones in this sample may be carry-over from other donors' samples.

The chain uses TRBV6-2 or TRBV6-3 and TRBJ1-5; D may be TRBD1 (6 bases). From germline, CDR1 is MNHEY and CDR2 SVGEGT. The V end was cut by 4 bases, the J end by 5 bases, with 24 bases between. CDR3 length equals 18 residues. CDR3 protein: CASSLQSSGIQGHQPQHF. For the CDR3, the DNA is TGTGCCAGCAGTTTACAGAGCTCGGGGATACAGGGACATCAGCCCCAGCATTTT.

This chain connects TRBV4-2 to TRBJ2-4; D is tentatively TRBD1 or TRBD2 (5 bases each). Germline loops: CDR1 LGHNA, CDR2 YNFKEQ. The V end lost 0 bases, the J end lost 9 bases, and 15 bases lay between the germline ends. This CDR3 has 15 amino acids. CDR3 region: CASSQEGPGGTIQYF. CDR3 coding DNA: TGTGCCAGCAGCCAAGAGGGCCCCGGTGGGACCATTCAGTACTTC.

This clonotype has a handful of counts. The CDR3 region is CSYGTGNNYGYTF. DNA for the CDR3: TGCAGCTATGGGACAGGGAATAACTATGGCTACACCTTC. The rearrangement links TRBV20-1 to TRBJ1-2; TRBD1 aligns across 9 bases. The CDR3 runs to 13 residues. CDR1 DFQATT and CDR2 SNEGSKA come from the germline V gene (reference sequence).

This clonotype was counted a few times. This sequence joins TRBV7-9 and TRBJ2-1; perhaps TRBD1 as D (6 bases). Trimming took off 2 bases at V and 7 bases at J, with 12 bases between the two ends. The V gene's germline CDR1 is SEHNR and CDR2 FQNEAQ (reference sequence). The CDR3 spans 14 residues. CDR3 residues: CASSLPGHRNEQFF. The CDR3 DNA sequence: TGTGCCAGCAGCTTACCGGGACACAGAAATGAGCAGTTCTTC.

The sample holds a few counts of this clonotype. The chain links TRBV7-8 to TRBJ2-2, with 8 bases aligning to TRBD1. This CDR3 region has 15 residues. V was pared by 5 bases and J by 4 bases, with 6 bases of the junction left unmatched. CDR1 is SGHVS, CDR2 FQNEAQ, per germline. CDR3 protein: CASSAPDRATGELFF. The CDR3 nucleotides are TGTGCCAGCAGCGCTCCGGACAGGGCCACCGGGGAGCTGTTTTTT.

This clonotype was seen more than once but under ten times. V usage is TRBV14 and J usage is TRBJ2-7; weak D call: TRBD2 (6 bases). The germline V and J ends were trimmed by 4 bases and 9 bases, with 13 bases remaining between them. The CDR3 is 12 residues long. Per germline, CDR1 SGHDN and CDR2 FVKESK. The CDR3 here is CASSPSGWAQYF. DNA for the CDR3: TGTGCCAGCAGCCCGAGCGGGTGGGCGCAGTACTTC.

CDR3 DNA sequence: TGTGCCAGCAGGGCAGAGTCTTATGGCTACACCTTC. Its protein product is CASRAESYGYTF. This chain links TRBV7-2 with TRBJ1-2; the D is unclear. The germline gives CDR1 SGHTA, CDR2 FQGNSA. The CDR3 length is 12 residues. V lost 6 bases to trimming and J lost 5 bases, with 10 bases between them.

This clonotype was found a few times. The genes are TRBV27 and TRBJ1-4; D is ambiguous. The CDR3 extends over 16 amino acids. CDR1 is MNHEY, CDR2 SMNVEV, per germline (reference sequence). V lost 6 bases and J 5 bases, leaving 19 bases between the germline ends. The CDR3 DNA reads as TGTGCCAGCAGCAGCGGAACAGCGAGGCGGAATGAAAAACTGTTTTTT. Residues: CASSSGTARRNEKLFF.

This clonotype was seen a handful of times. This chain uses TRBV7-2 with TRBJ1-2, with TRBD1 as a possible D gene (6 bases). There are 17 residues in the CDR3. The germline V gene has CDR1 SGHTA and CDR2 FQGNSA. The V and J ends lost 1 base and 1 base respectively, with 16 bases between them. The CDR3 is CASSLGTGSGVNYGYTF. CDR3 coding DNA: TGTGCCAGCAGCTTAGGAACAGGGAGCGGGGTTAACTATGGCTACACCTTC.

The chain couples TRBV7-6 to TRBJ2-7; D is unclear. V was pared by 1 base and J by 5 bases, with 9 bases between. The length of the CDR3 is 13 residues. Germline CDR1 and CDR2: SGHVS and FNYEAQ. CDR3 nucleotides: TGTGCCAGCAGCTTAGACCCTCTTAACGAGCAGTACTTC. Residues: CASSLDPLNEQYF. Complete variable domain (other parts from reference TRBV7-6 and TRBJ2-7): GAGVSQSPRYKVTKRGQDVALRCDPISGHVSLYWYRQALGQGPEFLTYFNYEAQQDKSGLPNDRFSAERPEGSISTLTIQRTEQRDSAMYRCASSLDPLNEQYFGPGTRLTVT.

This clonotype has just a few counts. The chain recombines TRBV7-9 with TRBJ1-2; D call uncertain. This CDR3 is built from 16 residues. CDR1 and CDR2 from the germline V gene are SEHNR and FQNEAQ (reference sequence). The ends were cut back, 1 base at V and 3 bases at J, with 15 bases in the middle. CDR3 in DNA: TGTGCCAGCAGCTTAGACTTTATGACCCACCACTATGGCTACACCTTC. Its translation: CASSLDFMTHHYGYTF.